This T cell receptor beta chain was recorded in a study of T-cell memory formation after mild COVID-19. For the study at large: For the most part, TCR clusters were specific to one donor.

Germline trimming cut 4 bases from V and 8 bases from J; bases unmatched to any gene: 8. This CDR3 comprises 14 residues. Germline V gene data show CDR1 as DFQATT and CDR2 as SNEGSKA (reference sequence). In TCRdb, the 5' RACE reads were re-called with MiXCR into one record per CDR3 protein. The sample includes approximately 150,000 distinct CDR3 sequences, approximately 14% of them seen just once. The rearrangement uses TRBV20-1 and TRBJ2-1; TRBD2 agrees at 10 bases. Sequenced sample: PBMCs or a T cell subset sorted from them (not recorded which). The TCR originated in an adult woman who had mild COVID-19 (a few samples of this study predate the infection). Cell type and time point are not known. Here the CDR3 reads CSAMASGSKDEQFF. CDR3 sequence (DNA): TGCAGTGCTATGGCTAGCGGGAGCAAGGATGAGCAGTTCTTC.